The 17 T cell receptor beta chains below come from one sample, sequenced in a study of cytomegalovirus exposure and HLA in healthy donors. Clones were sequenced by immunoSEQ multiplex PCR, and TCRdb holds only the in-frame ones, with some missing. The data show some 170,000 clones, about 89% seen once. Specimen: PBMCs. Receptors originate from a man aged 30-40 years in good health and CMV-seropositive.

The chain carries TRBV6-5 and TRBJ2-1; the D is unclear. V shed 5 bases and J shed 0 bases, with 8 bases lying between them. This CDR3 spans 14 amino acids. Germline CDR1 and CDR2: MNHEY and SVGAGI. Here the CDR3 DNA reads TGTGCCAGCAGTATTATGAGCTCCTACAATGAGCAGTTCTTC. Its protein is CASSIMSSYNEQFF.

The chain carries TRBV11-2 and TRBJ2-7; D not certain. The germline CDR1 and CDR2 sequences are SGHAT and FQNNGV. The CDR3 is 13 residues long. Trimming pared 7 bases from V and 2 bases from J, leaving 12 bases between. The CDR3 loop is CASTLGSPYEQYF. The CDR3 DNA reads as TGTGCCAGCACACTGGGCAGCCCCTACGAGCAGTACTTC.

The chain carries TRBV6-6 and TRBJ1-2; D is unresolved. V dropped 6 bases and J dropped 8 bases, with 13 bases sitting between them. There are 12 residues in the CDR3. Per the germline V gene, CDR1 is MNHNY and CDR2 is SVGAGI (reference sequence). The CDR3 spells CASSRATEGYTF. The CDR3 DNA is TGTGCCAGCAGCCGAGCAACGGAGGGCTACACCTTC.

The chain joins TRBV4-1 to TRBJ2-1; TRBD1 agrees at 8 bases. V trimming: 1 base; J trimming: 0 bases; junction bases outside the gene matches: 17. This CDR3 comprises 21 residues. CDR1 is MGHRA and CDR2 is YSYEKL in the germline V gene. DNA of the CDR3: TGCGCCAGCAGCCAAGTAGGGTTAGGACAGGGAGTAGGAAGCTCCTACAATGAGCAGTTCTTC. Its translation: CASSQVGLGQGVGSSYNEQFF.

The chain uses TRBV7-6 and TRBJ1-1; D possibly corresponds to TRBD1 (6 bases). Trimming left V 4 bases short and J 0 bases short, with 15 bases between. The V gene's germline CDR1 is SGHVS and CDR2 FNYEAQ. The CDR3 has 16 residues. CDR3 DNA sequence: TGTGCCAGCAGCTCGCTAGGACAGACCATGAACACTGAAGCTTTCTTT. It yields the protein CASSSLGQTMNTEAFF.

This clone has ten or more counts. This rearrangement joins TRBV11-2 to TRBJ1-5; D not resolved. Germline V gene lookup returns CDR1 SGHAT and CDR2 FQNNGV. The CDR3 length is 15 residues. V was trimmed by 3 bases and J by 7 bases, leaving 16 bases between them. CDR3 in amino acids: CASSLSSGGHQPQHF. CDR3 DNA sequence: TGTGCCAGCAGCTTGTCTTCGGGAGGGCACCAGCCCCAGCATTTT. Looking up the rest from reference TRBV11-2 and TRBJ1-5 gives the full variable domain: EAGVAQSPRYKIIEKRQSVAFWCNPISGHATLYWYQQILGQGPKLLIQFQNNGVVDDSQLPKDRFSAERLKGVDSTLKIQPAKLEDSAVYLCASSLSSGGHQPQHFGDGTRLSIL.

This rearrangement joins TRBV5-6 to TRBJ2-3, with D uncertain. V gave up 1 base and J gave up 4 bases, with 7 bases separating them. The CDR3 extends over 13 amino acids. Germline V gene sequence: CDR1 SGHDT, CDR2 YYEEEE. Here the CDR3 reads CASSLQTADTQYF. The CDR3 nucleotides are TGTGCCAGCAGCTTGCAAACAGCAGATACGCAGTATTTT.

V and J are TRBV2 and TRBJ1-6, with TRBD1 identical over 7 bases. The germline V gene has CDR1 SNHLY and CDR2 FYNNEI. This CDR3 contains 14 residues. Trimming took 6 bases from V and 10 from J; bases not matched to a gene: 9. The chain's CDR3 is CASRDTGVGSPLHF. DNA for the CDR3: TGTGCCAGCAGGGACACAGGGGTGGGATCACCCCTCCACTTT.

In its sample, this clone was seen once. The J gene is TRBJ2-2, the V gene TRBV14, with D possibly matching TRBD2 (5 bases). V lost 3 bases, J lost 1 base, and 9 bases lay in between. The CDR3 is 15 amino acids. Germline CDR1 SGHDN, CDR2 FVKESK. CDR3 loop: CASSQAGLNTGELFF. The CDR3 nucleotides are TGTGCCAGCAGCCAGGCCGGACTGAACACCGGGGAGCTGTTTTTT. The full variable domain, rest sourced from reference TRBV14 and TRBJ2-2, is EAGVTQFPSHSVIEKGQTVTLRCDPISGHDNLYWYRRVMGKEIKFLLHFVKESKQDESGMPNNRFLAERTGGTYSTLKVQPAELEDSGVYFCASSQAGLNTGELFFGEGSRLTVL.

The chain uses TRBV5-6 and TRBJ1-2; no reliable D call. Germline-derived CDR1 and CDR2 are SGHDT and YYEEEE. V lost 4 bases and J 4 bases, leaving 23 bases between the germline ends. This CDR3 has 17 amino acids. CDR3 nucleotide sequence: TGTGCCAGCAGCCAATCCCTCATACTTACAATGGCCTATGGCTACACCTTC. Protein product: CASSQSLILTMAYGYTF.

V and J are TRBV5-1 and TRBJ2-2; TRBD1 matches at 7 bases. Per germline, CDR1 SGHRS and CDR2 YFSETQ. The CDR3 covers 14 residues. Trimming removed 4 bases from V and 6 bases from J; junction bases left unmatched: 6. CDR3 coding DNA: TGCGCCAGCAGCCCACAGGGGTTAGCCGGGGAGCTGTTTTTT. Its protein product is CASSPQGLAGELFF.

The chain recombines TRBV18 with TRBJ1-2; no clear D gene. Germline loops: CDR1 KGHSH, CDR2 LQKENI. The CDR3 covers 12 residues. Between the trimmed V and J ends, which lost 2 bases and 8 bases, there was a span of 9 bases. The CDR3 spells CASSPAVGGYTF. The CDR3 coding sequence is TGTGCCAGCTCACCAGCAGTGGGGGGCTACACCTTC. Filled out from reference TRBV18 and TRBJ1-2, the complete variable domain reads NAGVMQNPRHLVRRRGQEARLRCSPMKGHSHVYWYRQLPEEGLKFMVYLQKENIIDESGMPKERFSAEFPKEGPSILRIQQVVRGDSAAYFCASSPAVGGYTFGSGTRLTVV.

V and J are TRBV11-3 and TRBJ2-1; D might be TRBD2 (6 bases). The length of the CDR3 is 14 residues. Germline values: CDR1 SGHNT, CDR2 YENEEA. V lost 1 base and J 13 bases, leaving 17 bases between the germline ends. The CDR3 sequence is CASSLGVDGGFQFF. The CDR3 coding sequence is TGTGCCAGCAGCTTAGGCGTTGATGGAGGGTTTCAGTTCTTC.

On this clone itself: The same CDR3 is also encoded by other DNA sequences in this sample. This rearrangement joins TRBV6-5 to TRBJ2-7; no clear D gene. V lost 3 bases, J lost 3 bases, and 9 bases lay in between. Germline V gives CDR1 MNHEY, CDR2 SVGAGI. The CDR3 loop spans 13 amino acids. The CDR3 loop reads CASSYGQNYEQYF. CDR3 bases: TGTGCCAGCAGTTATGGGCAGAACTACGAGCAGTACTTC.

In this sample, this clone turned up a few times. This chain links TRBV29-1 with TRBJ1-1, with TRBD1 as a possible D gene (6 bases). V gave up 1 base and J gave up 4 bases, with 19 bases separating them. Germline V gives CDR1 SQVTM, CDR2 ANQGSEA. This CDR3 comprises 16 residues. The CDR3 DNA reads TGCAGCGTTGAAGGAGGTACAGGGTTCATCCTCACTGAAGCTTTCTTT. Translated: CSVEGGTGFILTEAFF. Together with reference TRBV29-1 and TRBJ1-1, the CDR3 gives the full variable domain: SAVISQKPSRDICQRGTSLTIQCQVDSQVTMMFWYRQQPGQSLTLIATANQGSEATYESGFVIDKFPISRPNLTFSTLTVSNMSPEDSSIYLCSVEGGTGFILTEAFFGQGTRLTVV.

The J gene is TRBJ2-5, the V gene TRBV6-1, with TRBD1 identical over 7 bases. The CDR3 is made up of 15 amino acids. After removal of 1 base from V and 6 bases from J, the junction contained 8 bases not matched to a gene. Germline V gene sequence: CDR1 MNHNS, CDR2 SASEGT. In DNA form, the CDR3 reads TGTGCCAGCAGTGAAGGGAGACAGGGCCTTCAGACCCAGTACTTC. Encoded protein: CASSEGRQGLQTQYF.

The J gene is TRBJ2-2, the V gene TRBV5-1; 13 bases match TRBD2. V trimming: 3 bases; J trimming: 5 bases; junction bases outside the gene matches: 4. CDR1 SGHRS and CDR2 YFSETQ come from the germline V gene. CDR3 size: 16 residues. CDR3 loop: CASSSPGLAGTGELFF. The DNA for the CDR3 is TGCGCCAGCAGCTCCCCGGGACTAGCGGGAACCGGGGAGCTGTTTTTT.